The present T cell receptor beta chain was sequenced within a study of T cell repertoires in cytomegalovirus infection. Whole-study context: CMV infection and matching HLA type were both indicated by public TCR beta signatures. Study-level results: Frequencies of public TCR beta families were cumulated, and this identified carriers of CMV plus the relevant HLA. The study found HLA-C-restricted CMV-specific TCR beta clonotypes dominating the ex vivo response.

One entry per CDR3 protein results from TCRdb running MiXCR on the reads. The sample lists 700,000 to 950,000 distinct CDR3 sequences; roughly 33% were seen once. Regarding this clonotype: The antigen remains undetermined.

Germline V gene sequence: CDR1 LNHDA, CDR2 SQIVND (reference sequence). Unmatched junction bases numbered 10, after V lost 4 bases and J lost 4 bases. This CDR3 contains 16 residues. This chain connects TRBV19 to TRBJ2-1; 7 bases are a match to TRBD1. The clonotype originates from a human donor in good health (CMV status not recorded). Some clones in this sample may be carry-over from other donors' samples. The starting material was cultured CD8+ T cells from PBMCs, obtained from culture after CMV antigen stimulation. CDR3 bases: TGTGCCAGTAGTACCCGAAGGGGGCCTAAATACAATGAGCAGTTCTTC. Translated, it gives CASSTRRGPKYNEQFF.